This T cell receptor beta chain is drawn from a study of blood T cells in healthy people across ages. General study results and limits: Investigators viewed diversity estimates from one million T cells as underestimates, the study reported.

For the second PCR, which ran for roughly 7 to 11 cycles, a sample-barcoded 5' primer and a J-beta primer mix were used. Every sample gave at least 2.5 million paired-end reads containing CDR3. Using its own MiXCR run on the 5' RACE reads, TCRdb lists one record per CDR3 protein. The profile shows approximately 820,000 distinct CDR3 sequences, 40% to 50% of them singletons. This clonotype was picked up a small number of times. Its target is unknown. CDR3 length: 16 residues. The V gene lost 0 bases and the J gene lost 6 bases, with 17 bases spanning the gap. Per germline, CDR1 DFQATT and CDR2 SNEGSKA (reference sequence). Total RNA extraction produced at least 5.5 micrograms (per sample) for the study.

V gene TRBV20-1 combines with J gene TRBJ2-2; D is unclear. The receptor's source is a man aged 60 to 69 in good health. Material: blood. For the CDR3, the DNA is TGCAGTGCTAGAGATGTGTCTGCAGTCCGGGCCGGGGAGCTGTTTTTT. This encodes CSARDVSAVRAGELFF.